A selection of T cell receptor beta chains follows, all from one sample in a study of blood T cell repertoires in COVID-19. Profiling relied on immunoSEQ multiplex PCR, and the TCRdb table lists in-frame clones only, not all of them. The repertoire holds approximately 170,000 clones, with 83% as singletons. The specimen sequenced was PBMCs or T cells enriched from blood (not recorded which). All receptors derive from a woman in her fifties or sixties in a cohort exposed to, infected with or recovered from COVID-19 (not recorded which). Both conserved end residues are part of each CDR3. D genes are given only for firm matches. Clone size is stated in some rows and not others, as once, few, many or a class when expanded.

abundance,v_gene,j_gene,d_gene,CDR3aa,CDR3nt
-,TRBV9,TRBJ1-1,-,CASSVRGLNTEAFF,TGTGCCAGCAGCGTCCGAGGGTTGAACACTGAAGCTTTCTTT
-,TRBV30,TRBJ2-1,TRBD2,CAWSPSATSGEQFF,TGTGCCTGGAGTCCCTCCGCGACTAGCGGCGAGCAGTTCTTC
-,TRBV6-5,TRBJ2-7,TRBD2,CASRASGSYEQYF,TGTGCCAGCAGGGCTAGCGGATCCTACGAGCAGTACTTC
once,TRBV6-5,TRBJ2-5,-,CASSYGEGETQYF,TGTGCCAGCAGTTACGGAGAGGGAGAGACCCAGTACTTC
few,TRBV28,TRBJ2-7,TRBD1,CASRGTDAYEQYF,TGTGCCAGCAGGGGGACAGACGCCTACGAGCAGTACTTC
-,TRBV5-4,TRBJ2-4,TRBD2,CASSPGTSGLDIQYF,TGTGCCAGCAGCCCTGGGACTAGCGGGCTAGACATTCAGTACTTC
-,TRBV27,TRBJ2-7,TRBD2,CASSFSRGYEQYF,TGTGCCAGCAGTTTCTCGCGGGGGTACGAGCAGTACTTC
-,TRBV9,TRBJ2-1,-,CASSVAQLAVIDNEQFF,TGTGCCAGCAGCGTAGCCCAATTAGCGGTCATAGACAATGAGCAGTTCTTC
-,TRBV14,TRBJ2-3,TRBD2,CASSQDGAGGRADTQYF,TGTGCCAGCAGCCAAGACGGAGCGGGGGGGCGAGCAGATACGCAGTATTTT
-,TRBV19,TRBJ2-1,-,CASSAQGDSYNEQFF,TGTGCCAGTAGTGCCCAGGGTGACTCCTACAATGAGCAGTTCTTC
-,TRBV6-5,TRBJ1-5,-,CASKQEMDQPQHF,TGTGCCAGCAAACAGGAGATGGATCAGCCCCAGCATTTT
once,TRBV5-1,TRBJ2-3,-,CASSSQDLLTDTQYF,TGCGCCAGCAGCTCACAGGACCTTCTCACAGATACGCAGTATTTT
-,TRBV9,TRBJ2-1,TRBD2,CASSVLAGGSYNEQFF,TGTGCCAGCAGCGTTCTCGCGGGGGGCTCCTACAATGAGCAGTTCTTC
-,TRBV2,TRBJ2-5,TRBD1,CASSVQLRDRGGETQYF,TGTGCCAGCAGTGTCCAACTCCGGGACAGGGGCGGGGAGACCCAGTACTTC
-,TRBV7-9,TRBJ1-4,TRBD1,CASSRGTGFKEKLFF,TGTGCCAGCAGCCGGGGGACAGGGTTCAAGGAAAAACTGTTTTTT
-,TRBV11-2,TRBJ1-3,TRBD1,CASSLYRTGWGNTIYF,TGTGCCAGCAGCCTATATAGGACAGGGTGGGGAAACACCATATATTTT
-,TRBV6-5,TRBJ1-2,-,CASTLRGSDYTF,TGTGCCAGCACCCTCAGGGGTTCGGACTACACCTTC
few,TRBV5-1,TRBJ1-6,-,CASSLQGENSPLHF,TGCGCCAGCAGCTTACAGGGCGAGAATTCACCCCTCCACTTT
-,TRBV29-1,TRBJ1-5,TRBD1,CSVLDRDNQPQHF,TGCAGCGTTCTTGACAGGGACAATCAGCCCCAGCATTTT
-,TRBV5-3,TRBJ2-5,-,CARSFGTPTETQYF,TGTGCCAGAAGCTTTGGGACTCCGACAGAGACCCAGTACTTC
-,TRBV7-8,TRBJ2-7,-,CASSIGGGALYEQYF,TGTGCCAGCAGCATAGGCGGGGGCGCCCTCTACGAGCAGTACTTC
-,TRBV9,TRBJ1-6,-,CASSVDSGGLGSPLHF,TGTGCCAGCAGCGTGGATTCTGGAGGACTTGGTTCACCCCTCCACTTT
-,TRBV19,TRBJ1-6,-,CASSAPHYSSGNSPLHF,TGTGCCAGTAGTGCCCCTCATTACAGCTCGGGAAATTCACCCCTCCACTTT
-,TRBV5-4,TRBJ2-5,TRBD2,CASSWGLAGQETQYF,TGTGCCAGCAGCTGGGGACTAGCGGGACAAGAGACCCAGTACTTC
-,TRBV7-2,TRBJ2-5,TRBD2,CASSQTSGGSETQYF,TGTGCCAGCAGCCAGACTAGCGGGGGGTCTGAGACCCAGTACTTC
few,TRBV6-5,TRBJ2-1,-,CASSYSGADNEQFF,TGTGCCAGCAGTTACTCGGGGGCCGACAATGAGCAGTTCTTC
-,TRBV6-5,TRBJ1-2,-,CANSESGYGYTF,TGTGCCAACAGCGAGTCGGGATATGGCTACACCTTC
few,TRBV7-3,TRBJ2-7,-,CASSLVSGSYEQYF,TGTGCCAGCAGCTTAGTCTCCGGGTCCTACGAGCAGTACTTC
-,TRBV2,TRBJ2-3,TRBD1,CASKGGRGSDTQYF,TGTGCCAGCAAAGGGGGCAGGGGATCAGATACGCAGTATTTT
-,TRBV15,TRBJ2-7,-,CATSRVGQVVEYF,TGTGCCACCAGCAGAGTTGGGCAAGTAGTAGAGTACTTC
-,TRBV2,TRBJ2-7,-,CASSRQYSSYEQYF,TGTGCCAGCAGCCGACAGTATTCCTCCTACGAGCAGTACTTC
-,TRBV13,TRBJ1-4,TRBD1,CASSTGTGPEKLFF,TGTGCCAGCAGCACCGGGACAGGACCCGAAAAACTGTTTTTT
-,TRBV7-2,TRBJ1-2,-,CASSPRSGLGWGYTF,TGTGCCAGCAGCCCCAGGAGCGGTCTAGGGTGGGGCTACACCTTC
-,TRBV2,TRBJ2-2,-,CASTEPTAGELFF,TGTGCCAGCACTGAGCCGACAGCCGGGGAGCTGTTTTTT
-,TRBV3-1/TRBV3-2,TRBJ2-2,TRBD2,CASSPGVWLAGDGNTGELFF,TGTGCCAGCAGCCCGGGGGTCTGGCTAGCGGGCGATGGGAACACCGGGGAGCTGTTTTTT
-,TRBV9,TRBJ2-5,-,CASSVGSSGGQETQYF,TGTGCCAGCAGCGTAGGATCCTCAGGGGGGCAAGAGACCCAGTACTTC
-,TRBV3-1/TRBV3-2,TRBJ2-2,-,CASSQESGTYTGELFF,TGTGCCAGCAGCCAAGAATCTGGCACCTACACCGGGGAGCTGTTTTTT
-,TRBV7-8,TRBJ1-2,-,CASSSILNSGTTYGYTF,TGTGCCAGCAGCTCGATCTTAAACTCTGGTACCACCTATGGCTACACCTTC
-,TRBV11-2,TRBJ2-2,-,CASSLDVTGTTGELFF,TGTGCCAGCAGCTTAGATGTAACAGGGACAACCGGGGAGCTGTTTTTT
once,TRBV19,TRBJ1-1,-,CASSIYGRVDTEAFF,TGTGCCAGTAGTATCTACGGGCGGGTGGACACTGAAGCTTTCTTT
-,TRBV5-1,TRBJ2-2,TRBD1,CASSHRQGGNTGELFF,TGCGCCAGCAGCCACCGACAGGGGGGTAACACCGGGGAGCTGTTTTTT
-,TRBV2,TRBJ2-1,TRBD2,CASSSVVGRAHGEQFF,TGTGCCAGCAGTTCGGTCGTGGGGAGGGCACATGGTGAGCAGTTCTTC
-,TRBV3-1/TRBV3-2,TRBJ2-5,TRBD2,CASSQGGRLEETQYF,TGTGCCAGCAGCCAGGGCGGGAGGCTAGAAGAGACCCAGTACTTC
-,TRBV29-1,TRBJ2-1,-,CSVELVRYNEQFF,TGCAGCGTTGAACTGGTCAGATACAATGAGCAGTTCTTC
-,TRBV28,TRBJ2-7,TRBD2,CASSPPRGGTYEQYF,TGTGCCAGCAGCCCACCTCGGGGGGGAACCTACGAGCAGTACTTC
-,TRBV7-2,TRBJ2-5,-,CASSSLRGGETQYF,TGTGCCAGCAGCTCCCTGAGGGGGGGTGAGACCCAGTACTTC
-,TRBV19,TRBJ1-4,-,CASSPGTTNEKLFF,TGTGCCAGTAGCCCAGGGACAACTAATGAAAAACTGTTTTTT
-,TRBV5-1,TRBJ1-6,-,CASSLVQGSYNSPLHF,TGCGCCAGCAGCTTGGTGCAGGGCTCCTATAATTCACCCCTCCACTTT
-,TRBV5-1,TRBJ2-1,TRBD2,CASSSGLAGIGQFF,TGCGCCAGCAGCTCGGGACTAGCGGGAATAGGGCAGTTCTTC
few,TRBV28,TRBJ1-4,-,CASSFRDNEKLFF,TGTGCCAGCAGTTTCAGGGATAATGAAAAACTGTTTTTT